These T cell receptor beta chains were read from a single sample in a study of shared clonotypes between healthy human individuals. Sequenced by immunoSEQ multiplex PCR; TCRdb stores in-frame clones only, minus some. The sample carries fewer than 600,000 clones, just over 75% recorded once. Specimen: PBMCs. These receptors originate from a middle-aged woman in good health. Some clones in this sample may be carry-over from other donors' samples. Both conserved end residues are part of each CDR3.

length: 13; J: TRBJ1-4; V: TRBV6-1; CDR3: CASSDGGDEKLFF
length: 15; J: TRBJ2-1; V: TRBV18; CDR3: CASSPRGGLSNEQFF
length: 14; J: TRBJ1-2; V: TRBV19; CDR3: CASTGLNFNYGYTF
length: 13; J: TRBJ2-7; V: TRBV27; CDR3: CASSLDREYEQYF
length: 15; J: TRBJ2-7; V: TRBV18; CDR3: CASSPSGTTTYEQYF
length: 16; J: TRBJ2-1; V: TRBV5-1; CDR3: CASSLGDRAGDGEQFF
length: 16; J: TRBJ2-1; V: TRBV28; CDR3: CASRPLTRSSYNEQFF
length: 17; J: TRBJ2-1; V: TRBV6-1; CDR3: CASSDIVLGGFYNEQFF
length: 16; J: TRBJ2-7; V: TRBV18; CDR3: CASSPPRGTGMYEQYF
length: 14; J: TRBJ2-7; V: TRBV11-2; CDR3: CASSPVYRPYEQYF
length: 14; J: TRBJ2-7; V: TRBV28; CDR3: CASSFRTGSYEQYF
length: 13; J: TRBJ1-5; V: TRBV5-8; CDR3: CASSLRGIQPQHF
length: 13; J: TRBJ1-4; V: TRBV6-6; CDR3: CASSPGQEEKLFF
length: 17; J: TRBJ2-2; V: TRBV27; CDR3: CASQPLLAGGPTGELFF
length: 14; J: TRBJ1-4; V: TRBV6-1; CDR3: CASEWTGGPEKLFF
length: 12; J: TRBJ1-2; V: TRBV11-2; CDR3: CASSLTAYGYTF
length: 16; J: TRBJ2-2; V: TRBV18; CDR3: CASSAWLADPTGELFF
length: 16; J: TRBJ2-5; V: TRBV7-3; CDR3: CASSAYFKGSQETQYF
length: 14; J: TRBJ2-7; V: TRBV30; CDR3: CAWKFTLGSYEQYF
length: 14; J: TRBJ2-5; V: TRBV2; CDR3: CASHVRAVQETQYF
length: 17; J: TRBJ1-2; V: TRBV30; CDR3: CAWSEGARRNPLYGYTF
length: 12; J: TRBJ2-7; V: TRBV29-1; CDR3: CSGGGTAYEQYF
length: 14; J: TRBJ2-2; V: TRBV29-1; CDR3: CSVKRELNTVELFF
length: 14; J: TRBJ1-2; V: TRBV30; CDR3: CAWSVRGRNYGYTF
length: 14; J: TRBJ1-5; V: TRBV4-1; CDR3: CASSQDRANQPQHF
length: 15; J: TRBJ2-7; V: TRBV7-2; CDR3: CASVVAGGVLDEQYF
length: 12; J: TRBJ2-1; V: TRBV6-6; CDR3: CASRPSGNEQFF
length: 14; J: TRBJ2-3; V: TRBV7-5; CDR3: CASSPSWGTDTQYF
length: 12; J: TRBJ1-1; V: TRBV19; CDR3: CASSIGVTEAFF
length: 13; J: TRBJ2-3; V: TRBV7-2; CDR3: CASSLVGTDTQYF
length: 14; J: TRBJ2-3; V: TRBV28; CDR3: CASRTGTDTDTQYF
length: 16; J: TRBJ1-5; V: TRBV19; CDR3: CASSNLRGTGRQPQHF
length: 13; J: TRBJ1-1; V: TRBV10-3; CDR3: CAISEDPGSAAFF
length: 16; J: TRBJ2-7; V: TRBV14; CDR3: CASSPLGAGGPEEQYF
length: 17; J: TRBJ2-6; V: TRBV7-2; CDR3: CASSPIGGVAGANVLTF
length: 14; J: TRBJ2-1; V: TRBV19; CDR3: CASTPTTYEYEQFF
length: 14; J: TRBJ2-7; V: TRBV30; CDR3: CAWRIRGQGNEQYF
length: 15; J: TRBJ1-2; V: TRBV18; CDR3: CASSPSGGNNYGYTF
length: 15; J: TRBJ1-3; V: TRBV6-6; CDR3: CASSPRPAEGNTIYF
length: 14; J: TRBJ2-4; V: TRBV19; CDR3: CASSKQVAKNIQYF
length: 14; J: TRBJ1-5; V: TRBV5-4; CDR3: CASSFGGAGQPQHF
length: 13; J: TRBJ1-1; V: TRBV19; CDR3: CASSDILNTEAFF
length: 15; J: TRBJ2-7; V: TRBV7-8; CDR3: CASSWGDRGDYEQYF
length: 14; J: TRBJ2-5; V: TRBV15; CDR3: CATSRVAGQETQYF
length: 14; J: TRBJ1-2; V: TRBV7-2; CDR3: CASSPRTGNYGYTF
length: 12; J: TRBJ2-7; V: TRBV6-6; CDR3: CASGTGSYEQYF
length: 16; J: TRBJ2-1; V: TRBV14; CDR3: CASSQMRASGRSEQFF
length: 13; J: TRBJ2-1; V: TRBV5-1; CDR3: CASSLGADNEQFF
length: 14; J: TRBJ2-7; V: TRBV6-4; CDR3: CASRTGLAGGEQYF
length: 18; J: TRBJ2-1; V: TRBV4-1; CDR3: CASRPRLAELKRGNEQFF
length: 19; J: TRBJ2-1; V: TRBV5-1; CDR3: CASSLGDFWTSGAYNEQFF
length: 13; J: TRBJ2-7; V: TRBV6-5; CDR3: CASSYPGQYEQYF
length: 14; J: TRBJ2-5; V: TRBV19; CDR3: CASSIPGLQETQYF
length: 14; J: TRBJ2-5; V: TRBV11-2; CDR3: CASSLPGGQETQYF
length: 14; J: TRBJ1-1; V: TRBV2; CDR3: CASSEGPMNTEAFF
length: 14; J: TRBJ2-3; V: TRBV4-1; CDR3: CASSRGLAADTQYF
length: 13; J: TRBJ2-1; V: TRBV28; CDR3: CATEGGTYNEQFF
length: 16; J: TRBJ2-5; V: TRBV7-7; CDR3: CASSFVESGEQETQYF
length: 14; J: TRBJ2-5; V: TRBV6-5; CDR3: CASSYLTGEETQYF